This entry concerns a single T cell receptor beta chain. The antigen remains unidentified. The source of the sample is a study of beta chain features in type 1 diabetes. Study-wide results and caveats: Significant though moderate, a shortening of TCRB CDR3s appeared in all four CD4+ subsets of Type 1 diabetes patients.

The authors reverse transcribed all of the isolated RNA, so sequencing captured expressed TCRB transcripts. Produced via immunoSEQ multiplex PCR; TCRdb's table is partial and in-frame only. This sample carries under 300,000 clones, roughly 17% of them seen once, and the ten largest clones take 0.065% to 0.1%. CDR1 is SGHTA and CDR2 is FQGTGA in the germline V gene. CDR3 size: 14 residues. Trimming cost V 5 bases and J 0 bases, with 8 bases left between them. Sequencing input: naive CD4+ T cells from blood. The chain has TRBV7-3 and TRBJ2-1; TRBD2 is a possible D gene (6 bases). The receptor comes from a man aged 30-40 years with type 1 diabetes. CDR3 amino acids: CASSPTSSYNEQFF. CDR3 DNA: TGTGCCAGCAGCCCGACTAGCTCCTACAATGAGCAGTTCTTC.